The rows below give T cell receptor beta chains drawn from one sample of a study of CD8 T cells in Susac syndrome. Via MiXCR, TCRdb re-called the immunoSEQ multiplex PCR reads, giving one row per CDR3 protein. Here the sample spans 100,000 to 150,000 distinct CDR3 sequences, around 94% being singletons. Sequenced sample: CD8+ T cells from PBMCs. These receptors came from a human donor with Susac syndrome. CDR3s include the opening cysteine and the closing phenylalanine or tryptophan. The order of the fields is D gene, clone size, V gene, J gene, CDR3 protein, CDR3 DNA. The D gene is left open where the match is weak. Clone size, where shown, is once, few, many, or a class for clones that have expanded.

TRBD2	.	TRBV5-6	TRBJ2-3	CASSLAWGLAGEDTQYF	TGTGCCAGCAGCTTGGCATGGGGCCTAGCGGGAGAAGATACGCAGTATTTT
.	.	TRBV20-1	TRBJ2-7	CSARVRDSYEQYF	TGCAGTGCTAGAGTCCGGGACTCCTACGAGCAGTACTTC
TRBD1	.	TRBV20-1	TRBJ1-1	CSARAPDRDTEAFF	TGCAGTGCTAGAGCCCCCGACAGGGACACTGAAGCTTTCTTT
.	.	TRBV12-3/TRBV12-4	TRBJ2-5	CASSPTIVGETQYF	TGTGCCAGCAGTCCTACTATTGTGGGAGAGACCCAGTACTTC
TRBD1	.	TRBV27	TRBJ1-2	CASRDRGGYTF	TGTGCCAGCAGGGACAGGGGTGGCTACACCTTC
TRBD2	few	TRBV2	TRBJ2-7	CASSGVYEQYF	TGTGCCAGTAGCGGGGTCTACGAGCAGTACTTC
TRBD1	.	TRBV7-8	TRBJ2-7	CASSPSGTGPFHEQYF	TGTGCCAGCAGCCCGAGCGGGACAGGGCCATTCCACGAGCAGTACTTC
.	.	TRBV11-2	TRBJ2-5	CASSPNEAVPETQYF	TGTGCCAGCAGCCCGAATGAGGCAGTTCCGGAGACCCAGTACTTC
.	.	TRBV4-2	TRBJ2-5	CASSQGIEGPETQYF	TGTGCCAGCAGCCAAGGTATAGAGGGCCCAGAGACCCAGTACTTC
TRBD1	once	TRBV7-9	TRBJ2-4	CASSQTTGGLTKNIQYF	TGTGCCAGCAGCCAAACAACAGGGGGTTTAACCAAAAACATTCAGTACTTC
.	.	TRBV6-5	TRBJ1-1	CASSYFERENTEAFF	TGTGCCAGCAGTTACTTTGAAAGGGAGAACACTGAAGCTTTCTTT
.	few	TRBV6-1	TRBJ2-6	CASSEDSGANVLTF	TGTGCCAGCAGTGAGGACTCTGGGGCCAACGTCCTGACTTTC
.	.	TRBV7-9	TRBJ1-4	CASSLGVSRGDEKLFF	TGTGCCAGCAGCTTAGGGGTCTCGAGAGGGGATGAAAAACTGTTTTTT
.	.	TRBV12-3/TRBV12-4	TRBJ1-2	CASSYRASYGYTF	TGTGCCAGCAGCTATCGAGCTTCCTATGGCTACACCTTC
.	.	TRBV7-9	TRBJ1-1	CASSSGLQNTEAFF	TGTGCCAGCAGCTCGGGGCTCCAGAACACTGAAGCTTTCTTT
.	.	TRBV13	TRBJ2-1	CASNPWGGAYNEQFF	TGTGCCAGCAACCCTTGGGGGGGGGCGTACAATGAGCAGTTCTTC
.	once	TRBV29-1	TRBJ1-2	CSVEVADSNYGYTF	TGCAGCGTTGAAGTGGCAGATTCTAACTATGGCTACACCTTC
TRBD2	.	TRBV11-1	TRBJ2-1	CASSILAGGFGDEQFF	TGTGCCAGCAGCATCCTAGCGGGAGGGTTTGGTGATGAGCAGTTCTTC
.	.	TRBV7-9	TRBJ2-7	CASAKTSYEQYF	TGTGCCAGCGCCAAGACTAGTTACGAGCAGTACTTC
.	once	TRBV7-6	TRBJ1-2	CASSLSGNGYTF	TGTGCCAGCAGCTTATCGGGGAATGGCTACACCTTC
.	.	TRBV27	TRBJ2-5	CASSPPGVSKTQYF	TGTGCCAGCAGTCCTCCGGGAGTATCGAAGACCCAGTACTTC
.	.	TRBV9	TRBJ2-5	CASSAQGQETQYF	TGTGCCAGCAGCGCCCAGGGCCAGGAGACCCAGTACTTC
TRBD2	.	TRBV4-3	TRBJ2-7	CASSQVITSGGGEQYF	TGCGCCAGCAGCCAAGTTATCACTAGCGGTGGGGGCGAGCAGTACTTC
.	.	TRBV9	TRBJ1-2	CASSVSGGALSGYTF	TGTGCCAGCAGCGTAAGTGGGGGCGCCTTGTCTGGCTACACCTTC
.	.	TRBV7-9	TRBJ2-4	CASSSFVAGAPKNIQYF	TGTGCCAGCAGCTCGTTCGTGGCAGGCGCGCCCAAAAACATTCAGTACTTC
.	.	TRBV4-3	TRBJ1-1	CASSQGPGTLEAFF	TGCGCCAGCAGCCAAGGGCCCGGGACACTTGAAGCTTTCTTT
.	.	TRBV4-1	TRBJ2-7	CASSQDRTGSEQYF	TGCGCCAGCAGCCAAGATCGTACAGGGAGCGAGCAGTACTTC
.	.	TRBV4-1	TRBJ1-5	CASSQDYSNQPQHF	TGCGCCAGCAGCCAAGACTACAGCAATCAGCCCCAGCATTTT
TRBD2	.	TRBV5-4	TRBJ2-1	CASTGGGSNEQFF	TGTGCCAGCACCGGGGGGGGATCCAATGAGCAGTTCTTC
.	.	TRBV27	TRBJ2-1	CASSWRGVNEQFF	TGTGCCAGCAGTTGGAGGGGGGTCAATGAGCAGTTCTTC
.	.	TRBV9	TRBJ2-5	CASSVVGTFEETQYF	TGTGCCAGCAGCGTAGTCGGAACCTTTGAGGAGACCCAGTACTTC
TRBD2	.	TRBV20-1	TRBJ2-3	CSAPLAGYTDTQYF	TGCAGTGCCCCGTTAGCGGGTTACACAGATACGCAGTATTTT
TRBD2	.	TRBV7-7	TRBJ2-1	CASSLEAGAAVDEQFF	TGTGCTAGCAGCTTAGAAGCGGGGGCAGCAGTCGATGAGCAGTTCTTC
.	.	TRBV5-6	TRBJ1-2	CASSSIGDITYGYTF	TGTGCCAGCAGCTCGATCGGGGACATTACCTATGGCTACACCTTC
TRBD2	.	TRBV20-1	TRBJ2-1	CSARVLAELNEQFF	TGCAGTGCTAGAGTACTAGCGGAGTTGAATGAGCAGTTCTTC
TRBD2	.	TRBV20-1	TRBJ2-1	CSARGWREGNNEQFF	TGCAGTGCTAGGGGTTGGCGGGAGGGGAACAATGAGCAGTTCTTC
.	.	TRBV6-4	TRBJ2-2	CASSDSGRNTGELFF	TGTGCCAGCAGTGACTCAGGCCGGAACACCGGGGAGCTGTTTTTT
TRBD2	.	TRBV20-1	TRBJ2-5	CSARVGRGQETQYF	TGCAGTGCTAGAGTGGGGCGGGGGCAAGAGACCCAGTACTTC
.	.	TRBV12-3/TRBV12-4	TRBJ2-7	CASSLWGGRDEQYF	TGTGCCAGCAGTTTATGGGGGGGGCGGGACGAGCAGTACTTC
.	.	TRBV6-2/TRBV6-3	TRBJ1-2	CASNPQPNYGYTF	TGTGCCAGCAACCCACAGCCTAACTATGGCTACACCTTC
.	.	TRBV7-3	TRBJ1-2	CANSLGGLDGYTF	TGTGCCAACAGCTTAGGAGGGTTGGATGGCTACACCTTC
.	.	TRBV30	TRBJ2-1	CAWSGSSYNEQFF	TGTGCCTGGAGCGGGAGCTCCTACAATGAGCAGTTCTTC
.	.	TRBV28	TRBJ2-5	CASRLQGGPETQYF	TGTGCCAGCAGACTCCAGGGGGGCCCGGAGACCCAGTACTTC
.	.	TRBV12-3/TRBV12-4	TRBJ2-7	CASSWSAEGYF	TGTGCCAGCAGTTGGTCCGCCGAGGGGTACTTC
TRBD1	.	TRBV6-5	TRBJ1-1	CASRFQGAGEAFF	TGTGCCAGCAGATTTCAGGGGGCGGGAGAAGCTTTCTTT
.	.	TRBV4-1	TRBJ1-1	CASSHGGGTEAFF	TGCGCCAGCAGCCACGGTGGTGGCACTGAAGCTTTCTTT
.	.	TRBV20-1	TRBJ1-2	CSARDEAGQVDGYTF	TGCAGTGCTAGAGATGAGGCGGGGCAGGTTGATGGCTACACCTTC
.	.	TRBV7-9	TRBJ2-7	CASSSQADTYEQYF	TGTGCCAGCAGCTCCCAGGCTGACACCTACGAGCAGTACTTC
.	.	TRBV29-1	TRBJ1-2	CSVEDAYGYTF	TGCAGCGTTGAGGATGCCTATGGCTACACCTTC
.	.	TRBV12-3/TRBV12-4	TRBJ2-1	CASEASRNEQFF	TGTGCCAGCGAGGCCTCTCGGAATGAGCAGTTCTTC
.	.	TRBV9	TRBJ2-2	CASSSPSREVNTGELFF	TGTGCCAGCAGCTCCCCCTCGAGGGAGGTTAACACCGGGGAGCTGTTTTTT
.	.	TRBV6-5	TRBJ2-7	CASSSPGMIYEQYF	TGTGCCAGCAGTAGCCCCGGGATGATCTACGAGCAGTACTTC
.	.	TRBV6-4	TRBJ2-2	CASSGEASNTGELFF	TGTGCCAGCAGTGGGGAAGCATCGAACACCGGGGAGCTGTTTTTT
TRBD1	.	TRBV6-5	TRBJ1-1	CASSSGTGLTEAFF	TGTGCCAGCAGTTCCGGGACAGGGCTCACTGAAGCTTTCTTT
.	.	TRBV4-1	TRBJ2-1	CASSRIPGAWVVEQFF	TGCGCCAGCAGCCGTATTCCAGGAGCATGGGTCGTTGAGCAGTTCTTC
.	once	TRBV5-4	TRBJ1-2	CASSFGGAYTF	TGTGCCAGCAGCTTTGGAGGGGCCTACACCTTC
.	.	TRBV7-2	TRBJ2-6	CASSNSGANVLTF	TGTGCCAGCAGCAACTCTGGGGCCAACGTCCTGACTTTC
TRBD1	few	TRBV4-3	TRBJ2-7	CASSQGTGDSYEQYF	TGCGCCAGCAGCCAGGGGACAGGTGATTCCTACGAGCAGTACTTC
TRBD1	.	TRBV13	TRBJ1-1	CASSPPRDRGKAFF	TGTGCCAGCAGCCCACCCCGGGACAGGGGCAAAGCTTTCTTT